A single sample is the source of the 20 T cell receptor beta chains below, sequenced in a study of T cells of healthy individuals listed by TCRdb under 2018. The library was built by means of 5' RACE. Sequencing instrument: Illumina MiSeq. In-frame beta chains were kept once TCRdb had trimmed the public reads at Q25 with fastp and called clones with MiXCR. Here each entry gathers all rows of one CDR3 protein and keeps the most common genes and DNA. This sample is represented by 45,000 to 60,000 distinct CDR3 sequences; about 15% of them were singletons. Clones ranked in the top ten supply around 16% of the sample. These receptors came from a human donor in good health.

The J gene is TRBJ2-1, the V gene TRBV15, with 9 bases lining up with TRBD2. This CDR3 is 15 amino acids long. CDR1 LNHNV and CDR2 YYDKDF come from the germline V gene (reference sequence). The V segment lost 1 base and the J segment 9 bases; nucleotides outside the gene matches: 7. The CDR3 DNA sequence: TGTGCCACCAGCAGAGGGCTAGCGGGAAGGGGTGAGCAGTTCTTC. Protein: CATSRGLAGRGEQFF.

The chain employs TRBV5-1 and TRBJ2-7, with 9 bases that match TRBD1. Germline values: CDR1 SGHRS, CDR2 YFSETQ. The ends lost 3 bases at V and 4 bases at J; junction bases unmatched: 2. The CDR3 length is 13 residues. The CDR3 loop is CASSSGQGYEQYF. CDR3 sequence (DNA): TGCGCCAGCAGCTCGGGACAGGGTTACGAGCAGTACTTC.

This clonotype was observed many times. The J gene is TRBJ2-2, the V gene TRBV12-3 or TRBV12-4, with TRBD1 matching 9 bases. With V trimmed by 6 bases and J by 5 bases, 7 bases remained unmatched. This CDR3 contains 15 residues. CDR3 bases: TGTGCCAGCAGCCCGGACAGGGGTGGAACCGGGGAGCTGTTTTTT. It is translated as CASSPDRGGTGELFF.

This chain connects TRBV6-2 or TRBV6-3 to TRBJ2-3; 10 positions match TRBD2. The CDR3 has 17 amino acids. The junction had 12 bases not matched to a gene; V was cut back by 5 bases and J by 4 bases. Germline-derived CDR1 and CDR2 are MNHEY and SVGEGT. The CDR3 nucleotides are TGTGCCAGCAGTACGCCTTTCCTAGCGGGGGTCGCAGATACGCAGTATTTT. It translates to CASSTPFLAGVADTQYF.

Turning to this clonotype: Likely a read error: the CDR3 ends without its conserved phenylalanine or tryptophan. The chain employs TRBV4-1 and TRBJ2-5; TRBD1 is a possible D gene (7 bases). CDR3 length: 14 amino acids. V was pared by 0 bases and J by 6 bases, with 11 bases between. Germline CDR1 and CDR2: MGHRA and YSYEKL. The CDR3: CASSQDGGGKTQYL. In DNA form, the CDR3 reads TGCGCCAGCAGCCAAGATGGAGGGGGCAAGACCCAGTACTTA.

This clonotype has just a few counts. This sequence joins TRBV10-3 and TRBJ2-7, with D perhaps matching TRBD2 (6 bases). Germline V lookup: CDR1 ENHRY, CDR2 SYGVKD. Trimming removed 3 bases at V and 9 bases at J, with 9 bases between. There are 11 residues in the CDR3. The CDR3 reads CAISDREVQYF. CDR3 DNA: TGTGCCATCAGTGACAGGGAGGTGCAGTACTTC.

The sample holds many counts of this clonotype. V and J are TRBV7-3 and TRBJ1-1, with TRBD1 as a possible D gene (6 bases). The germline CDR1 and CDR2 sequences are SGHTA and FQGTGA. Trimming pared 2 bases from V and 5 bases from J, leaving 18 bases between. CDR3 length: 16 residues. The CDR3 region is CASSLSGRGGSTEAFF. DNA of the CDR3: TGTGCCAGCAGCTTATCAGGCAGGGGAGGCTCTACTGAAGCTTTCTTT.

V usage is TRBV7-9 and J usage is TRBJ1-6, with TRBD1 matching over 8 bases. Germline assignment: CDR1 SEHNR and CDR2 FQNEAQ (reference sequence). This CDR3 has 14 amino acids. J gave up 5 bases and V 5 bases, and 2 bases lay outside the gene matches. This CDR3 reads CASSRTGHNSPLHF. CDR3 bases: TGTGCCAGCAGCCGGACAGGGCATAATTCACCCCTCCACTTT. The entire variable domain, with the rest obtained from reference TRBV7-9 and TRBJ1-6, is as follows: DTGVSQNPRHKITKRGQNVTFRCDPISEHNRLYWYRQTLGQGPEFLTYFQNEAQLEKSRLLSDRFSAERPKGSFSTLEIQRTEQGDSAMYLCASSRTGHNSPLHFGNGTRLTVT.

This clonotype turned up a few times. The genes are TRBV5-1 and TRBJ2-5; 15 positions agree with TRBD2. Germline V gene data show CDR1 as SGHRS and CDR2 as YFSETQ. The trim removed 4 bases at V and 1 base at J, leaving 2 bases unmatched. This CDR3 region has 16 residues. CDR3 sequence (DNA): TGCGCCAGCAGCCAGGGACTAGCGGGAGGCCAAGAGACCCAGTACTTC. Translated, it gives CASSQGLAGGQETQYF.

About this clonotype: The conserved closing phenylalanine or tryptophan is absent in this CDR3, likely reflecting a read error. The V gene is TRBV10-3, the J gene TRBJ2-7; D not certain. Germline CDR1 ENHRY, CDR2 SYGVKD. Trimming pared 6 bases from V and 3 bases from J, leaving 9 bases between. The CDR3 length is 12 residues. CDR3 DNA: TGTGCCATCAGCGAGACATTCTACGAGCAGTACTAC. Protein: CAISETFYEQYY.

The genes are TRBV7-2 and TRBJ2-1, with D hard to call. This CDR3 is built from 11 residues. Germline values: CDR1 SGHTA, CDR2 FQGNSA. Trimming took off 3 bases at V and 8 bases at J, with 5 bases between the two ends. CDR3 nucleotide sequence: TGTGCCAGCAGCTTCCGGGATGAGCAGTTCTTC. The encoded protein is CASSFRDEQFF.

This clonotype was observed many times. The DNA for the CDR3 is TGTGCCAGGTCTAGGGGCACAGATACGCAGTATTTT. Translating gives CARSRGTDTQYF. The rearrangement uses TRBV2 and TRBJ2-3, with D hard to call. The germline gives CDR1 SNHLY, CDR2 FYNNEI. The germline V and J ends were trimmed by 9 bases and 1 base, with 8 bases remaining between them. The CDR3 is made up of 12 amino acids.

The chain is built from TRBV25-1 and TRBJ1-1; tentative D call: TRBD1 (6 bases). From germline, CDR1 is MGHDK and CDR2 SYGVNS. This CDR3 has 14 residues. V lost 5 bases and J lost 8, with 18 bases in between. In DNA form, the CDR3 reads TGTGCCAGCAGTCCCGAGATCAGGGGATCCGAAGCTTTCTTT. As protein: CASSPEIRGSEAFF.

This clonotype has a single count. The rearrangement links TRBV19 to TRBJ1-4, with D unresolved. The CDR3 sequence is 14 residues long. The ends were cut back, 6 bases at V and 0 bases at J, with 8 bases in the middle. CDR1 is LNHDA, CDR2 SQIVND, per germline (reference sequence). CDR3 in amino acids: CASRLGATNEKLFF. The DNA for the CDR3 is TGTGCCAGTAGGCTCGGGGCAACTAATGAAAAACTGTTTTTT.

This clonotype was picked up many times. The chain links TRBV19 to TRBJ1-2, with D possibly being TRBD1 (6 bases). Germline CDR1 and CDR2: LNHDA and SQIVND (reference sequence). The CDR3 sequence is 15 residues long. V was cut by 4 bases and J by 0 bases, with 12 bases left in between. The CDR3 loop is CASSTSWTANYGYTF. CDR3 in DNA: TGTGCCAGTAGTACTTCCTGGACAGCTAACTATGGCTACACCTTC.

The rearrangement uses TRBV21-1 and TRBJ2-1; the table's D call of TRBD1 was not tested on the DNA. TRBV21-1 is assigned pseudogene status. CDR3 length: 14 amino acids. CDR3 sequence reads: CASRPRSSYNEQFF. The CDR3 DNA reads as TGTGCCTCACGCCCCCGGAGCTCCTACAATGAGCAGTTCTTC.

The genes are TRBV6-6 and TRBJ2-2; either TRBD1 or TRBD2 may supply D (5 bases each). The CDR3 sequence is 13 residues long. V shed 6 bases and J shed 6 bases, with 11 bases lying between them. Germline CDR1 MNHNY, CDR2 SVGAGI (reference sequence). CDR3 loop: CASSQMGAGELFF. The CDR3 DNA is TGTGCCAGCAGCCAGATGGGGGCCGGGGAGCTGTTTTTT.

This clonotype was seen only a few times. V is TRBV12-3 or TRBV12-4 and J is TRBJ2-7; D gene ambiguous. The CDR3 consists of 14 residues. Trimming removed 4 bases at V and 5 bases at J, with 15 bases between. In DNA form, the CDR3 reads TGTGCCAGCAGTTCCGGGCCCTATGGTAACGAGCAGTACTTC. As protein: CASSSGPYGNEQYF.

The chain uses TRBV14 and TRBJ1-2, with D possibly matching TRBD1 (6 bases). CDR1 is SGHDN, CDR2 FVKESK, per germline. This CDR3 has 13 amino acids. The V end was cut by 4 bases, the J end by 4 bases, with 10 bases between. The CDR3 sequence: CASSPQGLYGYTF. As DNA, the CDR3 is TGTGCCAGCAGCCCACAGGGCCTCTATGGCTACACCTTC.

This clonotype was recorded many times. This chain joins TRBV20-1 and TRBJ1-2, with D perhaps TRBD1 (6 bases). This CDR3 is built from 13 residues. V lost 5 bases and J lost 0, with 10 bases in between. The germline CDR1 and CDR2 sequences are DFQATT and SNEGSKA (reference sequence). DNA of the CDR3: TGCAGTGCTTTACAGGGCCCTAACTATGGCTACACCTTC. Encoded protein: CSALQGPNYGYTF.